This T cell receptor beta chain was recovered during a study of post-analysis software for immune sequencing data. The ends were cut back, 5 bases at V and 4 bases at J, with 16 bases in the middle. CDR3 length equals 15 residues. The germline CDR1 and CDR2 sequences are SGHTA and FQGNSA. This clonotype has ten or more counts. Its antigen is not known. The authors incorporated unique molecular identifiers into the TCR beta cDNA libraries. TCRdb re-analysed the PCR reads in MiXCR, keeping a single row per CDR3 protein. The data hold under 200,000 distinct CDR3 sequences, with roughly 30% observed a single time. Study-level findings and limits: Strong co-clustering by F measure was evident for samples that had been prepared in the same batch. Compared against controls, patients with multiple sclerosis displayed significantly lower normalized Chao1 diversity. Controls had lower frequencies than patients of about 5 TRBV segments, which included TRBV5-6, TRBV5-1 and TRBV20-1.

The TCR comes from a girl younger than 18 with multiple sclerosis. This chain connects TRBV7-2 to TRBJ2-3; tentative D call: TRBD2 (5 bases). Sequencing was performed on blood. The CDR3 spells CASSPAGPGSDTQYF. The DNA of the CDR3 is TGTGCCAGCAGCCCCGCTGGGCCGGGGTCAGATACGCAGTATTTT. Complete variable domain (other parts from reference TRBV7-2 and TRBJ2-3): GAGVSQSPSNKVTEKGKDVELRCDPISGHTALYWYRQSLGQGLEFLIYFQGNSAPDKSGLPSDRFSAERTGGSVSTLTIQRTQQEDSAVYLCASSPAGPGSDTQYFGPGTRLTVL.